This note documents a single T cell receptor (beta chain) sequence. Its target is unknown. The sample originates from a study of T-cell memory formation after mild COVID-19. Study information: In these data, TCR clusters were largely donor specific.

General study findings and limits: Whether day 37 second-wave clones are SARS-CoV-2-specific was not confirmed. Pre-infection memory already had some responding clones, implying cross-reactive memory joined. Day 15 to 85 contractors were CD4/CD8 balanced; later expanders leaned CD4+.

TCRdb redid the calling of the 5' RACE reads with MiXCR, one entry per CDR3 protein. The repertoire holds 140,000 to 150,000 distinct CDR3 sequences, with approximately 26% as singletons. From germline, CDR1 is SGDLS and CDR2 YYNGEE. This CDR3 has 16 residues. V shed 4 bases, J shed 6 bases, and the junction held 7 bases outside the gene matches. V and J are TRBV9 and TRBJ2-3, with 14 bases matching TRBD2. Sequenced material: PBMCs or a T cell subset sorted from them (not recorded which). This TCR derives from an adult woman who had mild COVID-19 (a few samples of this study predate the infection). Cell type and time point are not known. CDR3 amino acids: CASSTGTSGGTDTQYF. CDR3 DNA sequence: TGTGCCAGCAGCACCGGGACTAGCGGGGGAACGGATACGCAGTATTTT.